The rows below give T cell receptor beta chains drawn from one sample of a study of breast tumors, draining lymph nodes, adjacent tissues. Using its own MiXCR run on the multiplex PCR reads, TCRdb lists one record per CDR3 protein. This sample has 200,000 or so distinct CDR3 sequences; approximately 31% occur once, and the top ten carry around 4.4%. Sequencing used axillary lymph node tissue. Receptors were obtained from a female donor with breast cancer. Some clones in this sample may be carry-over from other donors' samples. Both conserved end residues are part of each CDR3.

j_call: TRBJ1-2
v_call: TRBV2
cdr3_aa: CASSEGSRGYEQYFGTGNGYTF

j_call: TRBJ1-2
v_call: TRBV2
cdr3_aa: CASSASTGGSYGYTF

j_call: TRBJ2-5
v_call: TRBV9
cdr3_aa: CASTQATGVGEAQYF

j_call: TRBJ2-7
v_call: TRBV25-1
cdr3_aa: CASSPLRFRRLAGGLYEQYF

j_call: TRBJ2-6
v_call: TRBV20-1
cdr3_aa: CSAGTGGSGANVLTF

j_call: TRBJ1-5
v_call: TRBV28
cdr3_aa: CASRTQGANQPQHF

j_call: TRBJ2-6
v_call: TRBV7-2
cdr3_aa: CASSWTSGGPGANVLTF

j_call: TRBJ1-2
v_call: TRBV10-3
cdr3_aa: CAISVWGNYGYTF

j_call: TRBJ2-5
v_call: TRBV5-8
cdr3_aa: CASSPGGGTQETQYF

j_call: TRBJ2-3
v_call: TRBV2
cdr3_aa: CASSDRGESTDTQYF

j_call: TRBJ2-2
v_call: TRBV6-4
cdr3_aa: CASPDFPHTGELFF

j_call: TRBJ1-6
v_call: TRBV5-1
cdr3_aa: CASQGELNSPLHF

j_call: TRBJ1-2
v_call: TRBV10-2
cdr3_aa: CASRLTGGAADTF

j_call: TRBJ2-1
v_call: TRBV20-1
cdr3_aa: CSARDIYNEQFF

j_call: TRBJ1-2
v_call: TRBV10-3
cdr3_aa: CAISEVGQGTGYTF

j_call: TRBJ2-1
v_call: TRBV30
cdr3_aa: CAWSRATDYNEQFF

j_call: TRBJ1-4
v_call: TRBV2
cdr3_aa: CASSARRGSNEKLFF

j_call: TRBJ2-1
v_call: TRBV5-1
cdr3_aa: CASSLVPTVLAGGPYNEQFF

j_call: TRBJ2-5
v_call: TRBV20-1
cdr3_aa: CSAREARVGAPQYF

j_call: TRBJ1-2
v_call: TRBV5-1
cdr3_aa: CASSQTPQGSLFGYTF

j_call: TRBJ2-1
v_call: TRBV20-1
cdr3_aa: CSARSPGGTGVIGYNEQFF

j_call: TRBJ2-5
v_call: TRBV7-8
cdr3_aa: CASSLGILAGQETQYF

j_call: TRBJ2-7
v_call: TRBV20-1
cdr3_aa: CSARRTSGLYEQYF

j_call: TRBJ2-3
v_call: TRBV6-2/TRBV6-3
cdr3_aa: CASSYARDSRTDTQYF

j_call: TRBJ1-1
v_call: TRBV5-1
cdr3_aa: CVSSHDGTPNTEAFF

j_call: TRBJ2-1
v_call: TRBV5-1
cdr3_aa: CASIQDSSYNEQFF

j_call: TRBJ1-6
v_call: TRBV7-9
cdr3_aa: CASSFGSGSHSPLHF

j_call: TRBJ1-4
v_call: TRBV7-2
cdr3_aa: CASSRYGTGSNEKLFF

j_call: TRBJ1-4
v_call: TRBV5-1
cdr3_aa: CASSLAINEKLFF

j_call: TRBJ2-5
v_call: TRBV4-1
cdr3_aa: CASSSGLAGPGETQYF

j_call: TRBJ2-5
v_call: TRBV30
cdr3_aa: CAWSSTLGRTQETQYF

j_call: TRBJ2-2
v_call: TRBV4-3
cdr3_aa: CASSQGTTGELFF

j_call: TRBJ1-3
v_call: TRBV20-1
cdr3_aa: CSAHGRGSGNTIYF

j_call: TRBJ1-2
v_call: TRBV7-8
cdr3_aa: CASSITGQGDYGYTF

j_call: TRBJ2-2
v_call: TRBV6-6
cdr3_aa: CASSHSGVNTGELFF